The 10 T cell receptor beta chains below come from one sample, sequenced in a study of blood T cell repertoires in COVID-19. The data were produced by immunoSEQ multiplex PCR, yet TCRdb's version contains in-frame clones alone and is incomplete. The table has hundreds of thousands of clones, roughly 84% seen once. Sequenced sample: peripheral blood. The receptors shown here come from a woman aged 40-49 years who had recovered from COVID-19.

The chain uses TRBV9 and TRBJ2-6; D is possibly TRBD1 (6 bases). The germline V gene has CDR1 SGDLS and CDR2 YYNGEE. V lost 0 bases, J lost 0 bases, and 7 bases lay in between. CDR3 size: 16 residues. The DNA of the CDR3 is TGTGCCAGCAGCGTAGCAGGGGCCTCTGGGGCCAACGTCCTGACTTTC. Translation gives CASSVAGASGANVLTF.

The V gene is TRBV15, the J gene TRBJ2-7, with D possibly being TRBD2 (5 bases). This CDR3 contains 12 residues. The germline V gene has CDR1 LNHNV and CDR2 YYDKDF (reference sequence). V was pared by 5 bases and J by 7 bases, with 12 bases between. The CDR3 bases are TGTGCCACCAGCCCCTCGGGCGGGGAGCAGTACTTC. Translation: CATSPSGGEQYF. Looking up the rest from reference TRBV15 and TRBJ2-7 gives the full variable domain: DAMVIQNPRYQVTQFGKPVTLSCSQTLNHNVMYWYQQKSSQAPKLLFHYYDKDFNNEADTPDNFQSRRPNTSFCFLDIRSPGLGDTAMYLCATSPSGGEQYFGPGTRLTVT.

On this clone itself: The same CDR3 can be traced to other DNA sequences in this sample. CDR3 residues: CASSIAGTSGYNEQFF. The DNA of the CDR3 is TGTGCCAGTAGTATCGCCGGGACTAGCGGATACAATGAGCAGTTCTTC. The chain is built from TRBV19 and TRBJ2-1; 11 nucleotides align to TRBD2. The CDR3 has 16 amino acids. Germline CDR1 and CDR2: LNHDA and SQIVND (reference sequence). The ends lost 3 bases at V and 4 bases at J; junction bases unmatched: 5.

The chain employs TRBV6-1 and TRBJ1-2, with D possibly being TRBD1 (6 bases). V was trimmed by 6 bases and J by 4 bases, leaving 12 bases between them. Germline loops: CDR1 MNHNS, CDR2 SASEGT. This CDR3 region has 13 residues. In DNA form, the CDR3 reads TGTGCCAGCAGGACTGACAGGTCCTATGGCTACACCTTC. It yields the protein CASRTDRSYGYTF.

V gene TRBV2 combines with J gene TRBJ2-5, with 9 bases lining up with TRBD2. The V segment lost 10 bases and the J segment 2 bases; nucleotides outside the gene matches: 5. This CDR3 region has 13 residues. Germline V lookup: CDR1 SNHLY, CDR2 FYNNEI. In DNA form, the CDR3 reads TGTGCCACCCAGCGGGAGGTACAAGAGACCCAGTACTTC. This translates into CATQREVQETQYF.

This clone was counted only a few times. The chain combines TRBV12-3 or TRBV12-4 with TRBJ1-6, with D perhaps matching TRBD1 (5 bases). The CDR3 loop spans 13 amino acids. Trimming left V 9 bases short and J 10 bases short, with 16 bases between. Here the CDR3 reads CASRRAGRSPLHF. DNA for the CDR3: TGTGCCAGTAGACGGGCAGGGCGATCACCCCTCCACTTT.

This clone has a single count. V gene TRBV5-8 combines with J gene TRBJ1-5, with D tentatively TRBD1 (6 bases). The CDR3 runs 17 residues. CDR1 is SGHTS and CDR2 is YDEGEE in the germline V gene. The germline V and J ends were trimmed by 3 bases and 3 bases, with 19 bases remaining between them. CDR3 protein: CASSSPRPGTHNQPQHF. CDR3 DNA: TGTGCCAGCAGCTCCCCCCGGCCAGGGACACACAATCAGCCCCAGCATTTT.

This clone was seen only once. The chain couples TRBV7-9 to TRBJ2-5; 14 nucleotides line up with TRBD2. This CDR3 spans 16 amino acids. Germline CDR1 is SEHNR and CDR2 is FQNEAQ (reference sequence). The junction had 12 bases not matched to a gene; V was cut back by 10 bases and J by 5 bases. DNA for the CDR3: TGTGCCACTGGCCCCGGACTAGCGGGAGGCGGGGAGACCCAGTACTTC. This codes for CATGPGLAGGGETQYF. Full variable domain (remainder filled in from reference TRBV7-9 and TRBJ2-5): DTGVSQNPRHKITKRGQNVTFRCDPISEHNRLYWYRQTLGQGPEFLTYFQNEAQLEKSRLLSDRFSAERPKGSFSTLEIQRTEQGDSAMYLCATGPGLAGGGETQYFGPGTRLLVL.

The chain employs TRBV27 and TRBJ1-6; D is unresolved. V dropped 2 bases and J dropped 9 bases, with 20 bases sitting between them. The CDR3 sequence is 17 residues long. From germline, CDR1 is MNHEY and CDR2 SMNVEV (reference sequence). CDR3 in DNA: TGTGCCAGCAGTTTAGAGGGCCCCGCTGGAACCGGTTCACCCCTCCACTTT. This gives the protein CASSLEGPAGTGSPLHF.

The chain combines TRBV5-1 with TRBJ2-3; TRBD1 aligns across 9 bases. V dropped 7 bases and J dropped 0; count of bases not matched to a gene: 6. The CDR3 sequence is 15 residues long. The germline gives CDR1 SGHRS, CDR2 YFSETQ. CDR3 in DNA: TGCGCCAGCTTCACAGGGGGCGCCAGCACAGATACGCAGTATTTT. Its protein is CASFTGGASTDTQYF. Together with reference TRBV5-1 and TRBJ2-3, the CDR3 gives the full variable domain: KAGVTQTPRYLIKTRGQQVTLSCSPISGHRSVSWYQQTPGQGLQFLFEYFSETQRNKGNFPGRFSGRQFSNSRSEMNVSTLELGDSALYLCASFTGGASTDTQYFGPGTRLTVL.